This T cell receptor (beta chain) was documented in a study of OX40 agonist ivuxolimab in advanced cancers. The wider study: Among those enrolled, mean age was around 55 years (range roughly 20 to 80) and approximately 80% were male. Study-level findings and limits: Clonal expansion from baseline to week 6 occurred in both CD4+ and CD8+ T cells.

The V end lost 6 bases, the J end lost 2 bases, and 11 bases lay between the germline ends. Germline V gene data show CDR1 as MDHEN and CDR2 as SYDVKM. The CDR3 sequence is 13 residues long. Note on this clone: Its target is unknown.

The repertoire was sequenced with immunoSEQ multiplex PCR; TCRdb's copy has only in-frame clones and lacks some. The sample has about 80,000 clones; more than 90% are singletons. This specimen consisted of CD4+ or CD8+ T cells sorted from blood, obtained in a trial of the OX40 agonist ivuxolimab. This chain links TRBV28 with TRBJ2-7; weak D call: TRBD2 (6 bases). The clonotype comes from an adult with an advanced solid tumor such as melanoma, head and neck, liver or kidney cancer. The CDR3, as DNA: TGTGCCAGCAGGGGCGGGGTAACCTACGAGCAGTACTTC. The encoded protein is CASRGGVTYEQYF. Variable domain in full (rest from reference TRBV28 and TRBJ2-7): DVKVTQSSRYLVKRTGEKVFLECVQDMDHENMFWYRQDPGLGLRLIYFSYDVKMKEKGDIPEGYSVSREKKERFSLILESASTNQTSMYLCASRGGVTYEQYFGPGTRLTVT.